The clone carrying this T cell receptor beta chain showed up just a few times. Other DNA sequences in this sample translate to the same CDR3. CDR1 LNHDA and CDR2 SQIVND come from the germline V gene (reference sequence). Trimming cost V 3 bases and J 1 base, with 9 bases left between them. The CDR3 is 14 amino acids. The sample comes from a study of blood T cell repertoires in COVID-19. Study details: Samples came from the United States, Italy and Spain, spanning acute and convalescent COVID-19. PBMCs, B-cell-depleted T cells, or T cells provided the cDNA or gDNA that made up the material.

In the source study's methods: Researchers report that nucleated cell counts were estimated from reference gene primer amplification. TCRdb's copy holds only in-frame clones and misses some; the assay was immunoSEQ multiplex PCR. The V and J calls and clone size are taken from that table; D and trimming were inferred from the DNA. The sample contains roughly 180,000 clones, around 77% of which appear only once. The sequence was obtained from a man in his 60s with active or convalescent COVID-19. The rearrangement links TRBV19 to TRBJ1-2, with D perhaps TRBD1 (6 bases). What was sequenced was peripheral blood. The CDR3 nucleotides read TGTGCCAGTAGTATCGACAGGAGTAACTATGGCTACACCTTC. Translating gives CASSIDRSNYGYTF.